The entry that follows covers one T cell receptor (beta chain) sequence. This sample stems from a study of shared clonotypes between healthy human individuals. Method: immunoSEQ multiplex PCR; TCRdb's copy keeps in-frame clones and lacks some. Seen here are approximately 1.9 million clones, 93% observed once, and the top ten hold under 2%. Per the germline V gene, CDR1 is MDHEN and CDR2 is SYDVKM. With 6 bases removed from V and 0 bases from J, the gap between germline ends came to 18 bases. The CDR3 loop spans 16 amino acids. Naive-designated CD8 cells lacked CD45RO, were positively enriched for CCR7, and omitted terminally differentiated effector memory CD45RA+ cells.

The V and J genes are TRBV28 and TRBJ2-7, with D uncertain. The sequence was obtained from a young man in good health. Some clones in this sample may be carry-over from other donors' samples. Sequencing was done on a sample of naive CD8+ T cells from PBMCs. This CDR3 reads CASSPNRWAASYEQYF. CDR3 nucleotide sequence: TGTGCCAGCAGCCCCAATCGGTGGGCAGCCTCCTACGAGCAGTACTTC.